The 10 T cell receptor beta chains reported below all come from one sample, sequenced in a study of cytomegalovirus exposure and HLA in healthy donors. The table came from immunoSEQ multiplex PCR; TCRdb's copy has only in-frame clones and leaves some out. The table lists about 49,000 clones, 85% to 95% of them singletons, with roughly 1.4% in the top ten. Sequencing was done on a sample of PBMCs. The receptors shown here come from a man in his late teens or twenties in good health and CMV-seronegative.

The chain recombines TRBV18 with TRBJ2-1; TRBD1 matches at 7 bases. The CDR3 runs to 15 residues. Per the germline V gene, CDR1 is KGHSH and CDR2 is LQKENI. With V trimmed by 2 bases and J by 3 bases, 4 bases remained unmatched. This CDR3 is CASSPGTDDYNEQFF. The CDR3 nucleotides are TGTGCCAGCTCACCAGGGACAGATGACTACAATGAGCAGTTCTTC.

V and J are TRBV6-1 and TRBJ1-2; D is undetermined. With 8 bases removed from V and 8 bases from J, the gap between germline ends came to 12 bases. The CDR3 sequence is 11 residues long. Germline assignment: CDR1 MNHNS and CDR2 SASEGT. In nucleotides, the CDR3 is TGTGCCAGCCAGGTGGGCAGCGGCTACACCTTC. This translates into CASQVGSGYTF.

J is TRBJ2-2 and V is TRBV19; 13 nucleotides line up with TRBD2. CDR1 is LNHDA, CDR2 SQIVND, per germline (reference sequence). The length of the CDR3 is 16 residues. With 4 bases clipped from V and 6 bases from J, the junction kept 5 bases outside the gene matches. CDR3 in DNA: TGTGCCAGTAGTACTCGACTAGCGGGAGGTTCCGGGGAGCTGTTTTTT. It yields the protein CASSTRLAGGSGELFF. Variable domain in full (rest from reference TRBV19 and TRBJ2-2): DGGITQSPKYLFRKEGQNVTLSCEQNLNHDAMYWYRQDPGQGLRLIYYSQIVNDFQKGDIAEGYSVSREKKESFPLTVTSAQKNPTAFYLCASSTRLAGGSGELFFGEGSRLTVL.

The J gene is TRBJ2-1, the V gene TRBV5-4; D perhaps matches TRBD2 (6 bases). Germline V gene sequence: CDR1 SGHNT, CDR2 YYREEE (reference sequence). The CDR3 is 17 residues long. Trimming took 1 base from V and 6 from J, leaving 20 bases between them. DNA of the CDR3: TGTGCCAGCAGCTTGATTCGGGGCGGAGGGGCCCTCAATGAGCAGTTCTTC. Translating gives CASSLIRGGGALNEQFF.

The chain couples TRBV5-1 to TRBJ1-1; 10 nucleotides line up with TRBD1. There are 16 residues in the CDR3. Trimming at V came to 4 bases and at J to 3 bases, leaving 9 bases not matched to a gene. The V gene's germline CDR1 is SGHRS and CDR2 YFSETQ. CDR3 in DNA: TGCGCCAGCAGCCTACCGACAGGGGGCGCGGACACTGAAGCTTTCTTT. Encoded protein: CASSLPTGGADTEAFF.

The chain is built from TRBV19 and TRBJ1-2; 8 bases align to TRBD1. With V trimmed by 8 bases and J by 5 bases, 4 bases remained unmatched. The CDR3 runs to 12 residues. Germline V gene sequence: CDR1 LNHDA, CDR2 SQIVND (reference sequence). CDR3: CASGQGLYGYTF. The CDR3 DNA reads TGTGCCAGTGGACAGGGCCTTTATGGCTACACCTTC.

The gene calls are TRBV6-1 and TRBJ1-5; 8 bases match TRBD1. Unmatched junction bases numbered 10, after V lost 0 bases and J lost 6 bases. The CDR3 consists of 17 residues. CDR1 MNHNS and CDR2 SASEGT come from the germline V gene. CDR3 protein: CASSEARTGIGSQPQHF. The CDR3 nucleotides read TGTGCCAGCAGTGAAGCGAGGACAGGGATCGGTAGTCAGCCCCAGCATTTT.

This chain joins TRBV7-2 and TRBJ2-7; TRBD2 matches 7 bases. V trimming: 1 base; J trimming: 4 bases; junction bases outside the gene matches: 4. The CDR3 is 14 amino acids. Germline V gene sequence: CDR1 SGHTA, CDR2 FQGNSA. The CDR3 loop is CASSLGGSGYEQYF. In DNA, the CDR3 is TGTGCCAGCAGCTTAGGGGGTAGCGGGTACGAGCAGTACTTC.

The V call is TRBV6-5, the J call TRBJ2-2; D may be TRBD2 (5 bases). Between the trimmed V and J ends, which lost 7 bases and 6 bases, there was a span of 12 bases. Germline-derived CDR1 and CDR2 are MNHEY and SVGAGI. The CDR3 extends over 13 amino acids. This CDR3 is CASTYGGAGELFF. The CDR3 region has the DNA TGTGCCAGCACCTACGGAGGTGCCGGGGAGCTGTTTTTT.

The rearrangement links TRBV28 to TRBJ1-1; TRBD1 is a possible D gene (6 bases). Germline CDR1 reads MDHEN; CDR2 reads SYDVKM. The CDR3 covers 14 residues. The ends were cut back, 6 bases at V and 1 base at J, with 12 bases in the middle. CDR3 loop: CASRSPGQNTEAFF. For the CDR3, the DNA is TGTGCCAGCAGGTCGCCGGGACAGAACACTGAAGCTTTCTTT.